This T cell receptor beta chain was sequenced during a study of cytomegalovirus exposure and HLA in healthy donors. For the study at large: HLA-typed donors were the source of some 80 million unique TCRs, which an early data release held. General observations from the study: Exclusion applied to some V segments, including TRBV6-2 and TRBV6-3, as they were indistinguishable. Several of the most significant clusters were apparently associated with common viral pathogens in a later analysis.

The table lists this clone with a count of one. Antigen specificity is unknown. PCR employed 60 Vbeta and 13 Jbeta primers. Generated by immunoSEQ multiplex PCR, the TCRdb table keeps only in-frame clones and is missing some. The sample has roughly 180,000 clones; around 77% are singletons. The CDR3 contains 16 residues. Germline V gene data show CDR1 as LGHNA and CDR2 as YNFKEQ. The V end lost 0 bases, the J end lost 0 bases, and 11 bases lay between the germline ends. The rearrangement links TRBV4-2 to TRBJ1-1; D is possibly TRBD1 (6 bases). The clonotype originates from a woman aged 25 to 39 in good health and CMV-seronegative. Specimen: PBMCs. This chain's CDR3 is CASSQDRGGLNTEAFF. DNA of the CDR3: TGTGCCAGCAGCCAAGACAGGGGAGGGCTGAACACTGAAGCTTTCTTT.